This T cell receptor (beta chain) was recovered during a study of blood T cell repertoires in COVID-19. Study background: PBMCs, B-cell-depleted T cells, or T cells were the source of the cDNA or gDNA that made up the material.

V lost 2 bases and J 6 bases, leaving 15 bases between the germline ends. Germline V gives CDR1 SGHDT, CDR2 YYEEEE. This CDR3 is built from 14 residues. Exposed volunteers were people who met a COVID-19 case within 2 weeks before study entry. Authors' processing steps: Estimation of nucleated cell counts relied on the amplification of reference gene primers. Sequenced by immunoSEQ multiplex PCR; TCRdb stores in-frame clones only, minus some. V and J calls and clone size come straight from that table; D and trimming were deduced from the DNA. The sample shows 400,000 to 500,000 clones, 70% to 90% of them seen only once.

V is TRBV5-6 and J is TRBJ2-7; a possible D gene is TRBD2 (6 bases). Sequenced input: PBMCs or T cells enriched from blood (not recorded which). The TCR comes from a woman aged 18-29 years who had been exposed to COVID-19. For the CDR3, the DNA is TGTGCCAGCAGCTTCGGTCTAGCGTCAGGCGAGCAGTACTTC. Residues: CASSFGLASGEQYF. Supplemented by reference TRBV5-6 and TRBJ2-7, the full variable domain reads DAGVTQSPTHLIKTRGQQVTLRCSPKSGHDTVSWYQQALGQGPQFIFQYYEEEERQRGNFPDRFSGHQFPNYSSELNVNALLLGDSALYLCASSFGLASGEQYFGPGTRLTVT.